The sequence of this TCR beta chain was determined in a study of blood T cell repertoires in COVID-19. Study context: Sites across the United States, Italy and Spain contributed samples from acute and convalescent COVID-19. Nucleic acid was either cDNA or gDNA, and it came from T cells, B-cell-depleted T cells, or PBMCs.

The CDR3 consists of 14 residues. V trimming: 5 bases; J trimming: 0 bases; junction bases outside the gene matches: 3. Per the germline V gene, CDR1 is LGHDT and CDR2 is YNNKEL (reference sequence). Repertoires were generated with immunoSEQ multiplex PCR, while TCRdb's copy carries only in-frame clones and drops some. This sample has about 230,000 clones, with around four fifths found just once. The sequence was collected from an elderly man with acute or convalescent COVID-19. Sequenced material: peripheral blood. The rearrangement joins TRBV3-1 (or the pseudogene TRBV3-2) to TRBJ1-1; TRBD1 matches at 7 bases. The CDR3 spells CASSKDRMNTEAFF. The CDR3 DNA sequence: TGTGCCAGCAGCAAGGACAGGATGAACACTGAAGCTTTCTTT.